A selection of T cell receptor beta chains follows, all from one sample in a study of radiation and T cells in renal cell carcinoma. Only in-frame clones appear in the TCRdb table, and some are missing; sequencing was by immunoSEQ multiplex PCR. Of 45,000 to 55,000 clones listed, roughly 80% are singletons. The sequencing here drew on blood, taken from a patient whose treatment included radiotherapy and nephrectomy. Receptor source: a woman in her 70s with renal cell carcinoma. CDR3s leave out the opening cysteine and the closing phenylalanine or tryptophan. Fields, in order: clone size, V gene, J gene, CDR3 protein. Some rows mark clone size as missing; the rest say once, few, many or name a class of expanded clone.

clone_size: .; v_call: TRBV29-1; j_call: .; cdr3_aa: SVVTSWLDEQY
clone_size: .; v_call: TRBV30; j_call: TRBJ1-1; cdr3_aa: AWSNLDRAEAF
clone_size: .; v_call: TRBV9; j_call: TRBJ1-3; cdr3_aa: ASSVSGDPRNTIY
clone_size: .; v_call: TRBV2; j_call: TRBJ1-4; cdr3_aa: ASTEGGQGNEKLF
clone_size: .; v_call: TRBV5-6; j_call: TRBJ1-1; cdr3_aa: ASTHPPGQGNTEAF
clone_size: .; v_call: TRBV10-3; j_call: TRBJ2-3; cdr3_aa: AISDPRQGVEDTQY
clone_size: .; v_call: TRBV9; j_call: TRBJ2-3; cdr3_aa: ASSQTGETDTQY
clone_size: .; v_call: TRBV2; j_call: TRBJ2-7; cdr3_aa: ASRAGTGPIWEQY
clone_size: .; v_call: TRBV6-1; j_call: TRBJ2-5; cdr3_aa: ASSETTYQETQY
clone_size: once; v_call: TRBV5-8; j_call: TRBJ1-5; cdr3_aa: ASSFRAGTNQPQH
clone_size: once; v_call: TRBV7-9; j_call: TRBJ2-3; cdr3_aa: ASSFGAVYTDTQY
clone_size: once; v_call: TRBV7-2; j_call: TRBJ2-7; cdr3_aa: ASSADSAGEQY
clone_size: .; v_call: TRBV7-2; j_call: TRBJ2-3; cdr3_aa: ASSALAGGSDTQY
clone_size: .; v_call: TRBV21-1; j_call: TRBJ1-2; cdr3_aa: ASTWDAADGYT
clone_size: .; v_call: TRBV13; j_call: TRBJ1-2; cdr3_aa: ASVKRVWRGLDGYT
clone_size: .; v_call: TRBV27; j_call: TRBJ1-2; cdr3_aa: ASSTRQGGTNYGYT
clone_size: .; v_call: TRBV27; j_call: TRBJ2-7; cdr3_aa: ASSVRVSSYEQY
clone_size: few; v_call: TRBV4-2; j_call: TRBJ2-6; cdr3_aa: ASSPFGRGGSGPKSVLT
clone_size: .; v_call: TRBV18; j_call: TRBJ2-5; cdr3_aa: ASSPGDRAAETQY
clone_size: .; v_call: TRBV10-3; j_call: TRBJ1-1; cdr3_aa: AISEGDRGPNTEAF
clone_size: .; v_call: TRBV6-6; j_call: TRBJ2-7; cdr3_aa: ASRESTGAEQY
clone_size: once; v_call: TRBV14; j_call: TRBJ2-7; cdr3_aa: ASSQPGFDGGEQY
clone_size: .; v_call: TRBV5-5; j_call: TRBJ1-1; cdr3_aa: ASSLAIMNTEAF
clone_size: .; v_call: TRBV19; j_call: TRBJ1-1; cdr3_aa: ASSRQTIWGTEAF
clone_size: once; v_call: TRBV6-5; j_call: TRBJ2-1; cdr3_aa: ASAGTSYNEQF
clone_size: few; v_call: TRBV4-3; j_call: TRBJ2-2; cdr3_aa: ASSQGWGVSTGELF